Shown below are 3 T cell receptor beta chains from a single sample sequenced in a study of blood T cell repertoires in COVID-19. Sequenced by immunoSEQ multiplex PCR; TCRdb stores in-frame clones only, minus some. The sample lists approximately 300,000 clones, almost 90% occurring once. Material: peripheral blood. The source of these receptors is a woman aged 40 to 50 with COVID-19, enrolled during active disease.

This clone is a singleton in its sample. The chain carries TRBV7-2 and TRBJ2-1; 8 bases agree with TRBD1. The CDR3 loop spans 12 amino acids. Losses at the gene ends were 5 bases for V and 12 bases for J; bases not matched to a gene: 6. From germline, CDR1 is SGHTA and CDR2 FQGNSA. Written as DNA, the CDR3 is TGTGCCAGCAGCCCCGGACAGGGAGGGCAGTTCTTC. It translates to CASSPGQGGQFF.

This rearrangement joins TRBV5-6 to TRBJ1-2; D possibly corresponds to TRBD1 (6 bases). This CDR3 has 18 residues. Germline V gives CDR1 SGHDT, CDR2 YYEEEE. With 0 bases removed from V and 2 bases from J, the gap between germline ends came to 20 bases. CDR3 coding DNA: TGTGCCAGCAGCTTGGGGGATCTATTGACAGGTCCCAACTATGGCTACACCTTC. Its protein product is CASSLGDLLTGPNYGYTF.

Written as DNA, the CDR3 is TGTGCCAGCAGCCTACGCTACACAGATACGCAGTATTTT. The encoded protein is CASSLRYTDTQYF. This chain uses TRBV14 with TRBJ2-3; D not certain. The germline CDR1 and CDR2 sequences are SGHDN and FVKESK. The CDR3 extends over 13 amino acids. Trimming removed 4 bases from V and 2 bases from J, with 7 bases in between.